One T cell receptor (beta chain) is described in this entry. CDR1 is SGHTA, CDR2 FQGTGA, per germline. The CDR3 is made up of 16 amino acids. Trimming removed 3 bases from V and 1 base from J, with 15 bases in between. This entry comes from a study of blood T cell repertoires in COVID-19. Study details: Some COVID-19 samples were acute and others convalescent; all came from the United States, Italy and Spain. In each case, the material was cDNA or gDNA derived from T cells, B-cell-depleted T cells, or PBMCs.

Measured with immunoSEQ multiplex PCR; TCRdb has only the in-frame clones, and not every one. The data contain about 260,000 clones, more than 70% of them singletons. Sequencing was done on a sample of PBMCs or T cells enriched from blood (not recorded which). The clonotype comes from a woman between 40 and 50 years old with acute COVID-19. V gene TRBV7-3 combines with J gene TRBJ1-1; D perhaps matches TRBD1 (6 bases). CDR3 residues: CASSLLGGHENTEAFF. CDR3 DNA: TGTGCCAGCAGCTTGTTGGGGGGGCACGAGAACACTGAAGCTTTCTTT.